These T cell receptor beta chains were read from a single sample in a study of spatial heterogeneity in lung cancer. TCRdb analysed the 5' RACE reads with MiXCR anew, one entry per CDR3 protein. The sample lists around 110,000 distinct CDR3 sequences; 9% to 15% were seen once. Here the sequenced sample was PBMCs, taken at follow-up. These receptor sequences come from a male donor with early-stage non-small cell lung cancer. The CDR3 runs from the conserved cysteine through the conserved F or W. Each record gives: clone size, J gene, D gene, V gene, CDR3 DNA, CDR3 protein. D genes are given only for firm matches. Some rows mark clone size as missing; the rest say once, few, many or name a class of expanded clone.

abundance: few
j_gene: TRBJ2-3
d_gene: TRBD1
v_gene: TRBV5-6
CDR3nt: TGTGCCAGCAGCTTCAGGGGGCTCAGGAAGCCAGATACGCAGTATTTT
CDR3aa: CASSFRGLRKPDTQYF

abundance: -
j_gene: TRBJ2-1
d_gene: -
v_gene: TRBV7-3
CDR3nt: TGTGCCAGCAGCCGAAGAATGGACAGCAATGAGCAGTTCTTC
CDR3aa: CASSRRMDSNEQFF

abundance: many
j_gene: TRBJ1-2
d_gene: -
v_gene: TRBV7-2
CDR3nt: TGTGCCAGCAGCTTAGACGGGACTAGATATGGCTACACCTTC
CDR3aa: CASSLDGTRYGYTF

abundance: many
j_gene: TRBJ2-1
d_gene: TRBD2
v_gene: TRBV4-1
CDR3nt: TGCGCCAGCAGCCAAGATCTGACTAGCGGGGGGGTATACAATGAGCAGTTCTTC
CDR3aa: CASSQDLTSGGVYNEQFF

abundance: -
j_gene: TRBJ1-4
d_gene: TRBD1
v_gene: TRBV27
CDR3nt: TGTGCCAGCAGCCGGGACAGCAGAGCAACTAATGAAAAACTGTTTTTT
CDR3aa: CASSRDSRATNEKLFF

abundance: many
j_gene: TRBJ2-1
d_gene: -
v_gene: TRBV10-3
CDR3nt: TGTGCCATCAGCCCGTCGACAGGATCAAGCTCCTACAATGAGCAGTTCTTC
CDR3aa: CAISPSTGSSSYNEQFF

abundance: many
j_gene: TRBJ2-2
d_gene: -
v_gene: TRBV19
CDR3nt: TGTGCCACTCGCGCCGGGGAGCTGTTTTTT
CDR3aa: CATRAGELFF

abundance: few
j_gene: TRBJ2-1
d_gene: -
v_gene: TRBV2
CDR3nt: TGTGCCACAACTGTTGGGGGGCTGACAACCTACAATGAGCAGTTCTTC
CDR3aa: CATTVGGLTTYNEQFF

abundance: -
j_gene: TRBJ2-2
d_gene: -
v_gene: TRBV5-6
CDR3nt: TGTGCCAGCAGCTCCCGTGGAAGGACCGCGAACACCGGGGAGCTGTTTTTT
CDR3aa: CASSSRGRTANTGELFF

abundance: few
j_gene: TRBJ1-6
d_gene: TRBD1
v_gene: TRBV7-9
CDR3nt: TGTGCCAGCAGGGTGGGACAGCTAAGTTCACCCCTCCACTTT
CDR3aa: CASRVGQLSSPLHF

abundance: -
j_gene: TRBJ2-7
d_gene: -
v_gene: TRBV29-1
CDR3nt: TGCAGCGTTGAAGAAGGGGATAGCTCCTACGAGCAGTACTTC
CDR3aa: CSVEEGDSSYEQYF

abundance: many
j_gene: TRBJ1-2
d_gene: -
v_gene: TRBV2
CDR3nt: TGTGCCAGCAGGGAAAGTTTTCTCCGTGTCTATGGCTACACCTTC
CDR3aa: CASRESFLRVYGYTF

abundance: -
j_gene: TRBJ2-7
d_gene: -
v_gene: TRBV7-3
CDR3nt: TGTGCCAGCAGCTTAGGTTACGGGGACGGCGAGCAGTACTTC
CDR3aa: CASSLGYGDGEQYF

abundance: few
j_gene: TRBJ2-1
d_gene: TRBD2
v_gene: TRBV20-1
CDR3nt: TGCAGTGAGACTAGCCTCACTCTACTCTACAATGAGCAGTTCTTC
CDR3aa: CSETSLTLLYNEQFF

abundance: few
j_gene: TRBJ2-5
d_gene: -
v_gene: TRBV29-1
CDR3nt: TGCAGCGTTGACGTAGGGACAGAGACCCAGTACTTC
CDR3aa: CSVDVGTETQYF

abundance: once
j_gene: TRBJ1-2
d_gene: -
v_gene: TRBV7-2
CDR3nt: TGTGCCAGCAGCTTAGGGGGTAGCAGGGTATCTTATGGCTACACCTTC
CDR3aa: CASSLGGSRVSYGYTF

abundance: -
j_gene: TRBJ2-5
d_gene: TRBD1
v_gene: TRBV5-4
CDR3nt: TGTGCCAGCAGCCCGACAGGGCCGGGTGGAAAAGAGACCCAGTACTTC
CDR3aa: CASSPTGPGGKETQYF

abundance: -
j_gene: TRBJ2-2
d_gene: -
v_gene: TRBV7-8
CDR3nt: TGTGCCAGCAGCTTAGTCCGGGCCATCTCGAACACCGGGGAGCTGTTTTTT
CDR3aa: CASSLVRAISNTGELFF

abundance: -
j_gene: TRBJ1-5
d_gene: -
v_gene: TRBV2
CDR3nt: TGTGCCAGCAGTGAATCGCCCATGAGTCAGCCCCAGCATTTT
CDR3aa: CASSESPMSQPQHF

abundance: many
j_gene: TRBJ2-5
d_gene: TRBD1
v_gene: TRBV6-1
CDR3nt: TGTGCCAGCAGTGGCTGGGACAGGGGGCGGGAGACCCAGTACTTC
CDR3aa: CASSGWDRGRETQYF

abundance: many
j_gene: TRBJ1-5
d_gene: TRBD1
v_gene: TRBV6-2/TRBV6-3
CDR3nt: TGTGCCAGCAGTTACACCTCAGGGGGCGGAAGCAATCAGCCCCAGCATTTT
CDR3aa: CASSYTSGGGSNQPQHF